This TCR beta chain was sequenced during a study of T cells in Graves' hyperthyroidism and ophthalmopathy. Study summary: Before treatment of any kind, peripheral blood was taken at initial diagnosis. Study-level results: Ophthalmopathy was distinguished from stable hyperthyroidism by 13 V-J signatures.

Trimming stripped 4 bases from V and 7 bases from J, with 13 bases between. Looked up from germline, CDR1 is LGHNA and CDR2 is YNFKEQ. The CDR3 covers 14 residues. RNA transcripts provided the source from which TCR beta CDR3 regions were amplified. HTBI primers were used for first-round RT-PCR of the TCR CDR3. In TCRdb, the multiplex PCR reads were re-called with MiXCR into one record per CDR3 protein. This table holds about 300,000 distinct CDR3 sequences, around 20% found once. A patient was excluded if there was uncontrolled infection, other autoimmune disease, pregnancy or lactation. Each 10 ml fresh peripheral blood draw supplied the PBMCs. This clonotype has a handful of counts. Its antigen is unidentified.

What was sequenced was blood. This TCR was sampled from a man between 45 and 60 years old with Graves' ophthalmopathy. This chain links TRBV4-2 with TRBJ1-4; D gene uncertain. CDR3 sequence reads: CASSRPGFGEKLFF. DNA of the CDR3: TGTGCCAGCAGCCGCCCGGGTTTCGGTGAAAAACTGTTTTTT.